A selection of T cell receptor beta chains follows, all from one sample in a study of blood T cell repertoires in COVID-19. This table comes from immunoSEQ multiplex PCR, and its TCRdb copy is limited to in-frame clones, with some not included. The repertoire holds about 170,000 clones, with 86% as singletons. Material for sequencing was peripheral blood. All receptors derive from an elderly woman in a cohort sampled during active or convalescent COVID-19. Both conserved end residues are part of each CDR3.

v_gene,j_gene,CDR3aa
TRBV5-1,TRBJ1-3,CASSPMNLGQGSGNTIYF
TRBV3-1/TRBV3-2,TRBJ2-5,CASSQETSGFQETQYF
TRBV20-1,TRBJ1-5,CSASRGQFNQPQHF
TRBV7-2,TRBJ1-1,CASSSLLVGGNTEAFF
TRBV9,TRBJ2-1,CASSFSSGSDNEQFF
TRBV9,TRBJ2-5,CASSTLGGRETQYF
TRBV27,TRBJ1-1,CASMRHGQGSTEAFF
TRBV29-1,TRBJ2-2,CSAALSAGELFF
TRBV6-2/TRBV6-3,TRBJ1-2,CASSRGTDYALYGYTF
TRBV27,TRBJ1-6,CASSTDRVSPLHF
TRBV6-2/TRBV6-3,TRBJ2-1,CASSYPSGTGGARRYNEQFF
TRBV5-6,TRBJ1-4,CASSLGPPGQGREKLFF
TRBV19,TRBJ2-2,CASSDGTGRTGELFF
TRBV9,TRBJ2-7,CASSPGQNSYEQYF
TRBV9,TRBJ1-2,CASSGGPGLSPGYTF
TRBV11-3,TRBJ1-1,CASSLETGRMNTEAFF
TRBV3-1/TRBV3-2,TRBJ1-1,CASRLQGRSTEAFF
TRBV2,TRBJ1-1,CASGLQGAGTEAFF
TRBV7-2,TRBJ2-3,CASSTPNAGTDTQYF
TRBV3-1/TRBV3-2,TRBJ1-6,CASSPGQGARNSPLHF
TRBV5-1,TRBJ2-5,CASSSHLIAGGSVLETQYF
TRBV11-3,TRBJ2-2,CASSLGQGPGELFF